The source of this T cell receptor (beta chain) is a study of CD8 T cells in ankylosing spondylitis. To note about this clonotype: Its specificity is unknown.

TCRdb ran MiXCR on the 5' RACE reads and lists one entry per CDR3 protein. The sample lists around 340,000 distinct CDR3 sequences, 20% occurring once. Trimming left V 0 bases short and J 1 base short, with 12 bases between. The CDR3 is 17 residues long. Germline-derived CDR1 and CDR2 are MGHRA and YSYEKL. Findings and caveats of the study: In ankylosing spondylitis blood, a motif of fewer than 10 highly homologous TCR beta variants appeared characteristic. The authors reported significant enrichment of disease-linked clones in matched ankylosing spondylitis synovial fluid. Clones linked to disease, bearing a CD8+ phenotype, were relatively rare in peripheral blood.

The chain combines TRBV4-1 with TRBJ2-2, with TRBD2 as a possible D gene (7 bases). The origin of this receptor is a male donor with ankylosing spondylitis or in good health (not recorded which). The specimen was blood, either unsorted or a sorted T cell fraction (not recorded which). Written as DNA, the CDR3 is TGCGCCAGCAGCCAAGAGGAGAGGGGGGGGAACACCGGGGAGCTGTTTTTT. It encodes CASSQEERGGNTGELFF.